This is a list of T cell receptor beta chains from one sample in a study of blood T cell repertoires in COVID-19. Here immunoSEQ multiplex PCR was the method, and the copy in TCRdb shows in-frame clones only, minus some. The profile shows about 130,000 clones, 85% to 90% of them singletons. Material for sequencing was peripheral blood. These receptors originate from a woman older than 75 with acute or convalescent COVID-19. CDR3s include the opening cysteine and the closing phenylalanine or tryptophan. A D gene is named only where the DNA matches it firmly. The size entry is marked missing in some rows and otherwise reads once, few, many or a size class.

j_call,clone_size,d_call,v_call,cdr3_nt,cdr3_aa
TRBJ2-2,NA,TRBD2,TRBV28,TGTGCCAGCAGTTCGATAAGCGGGGGTTACACCGGGGAGCTGTTTTTT,CASSSISGGYTGELFF
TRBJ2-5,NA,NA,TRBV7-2,TGTGCCAGCAGCTTAATGGGGAGCGAGGAGACCCAGTACTTC,CASSLMGSEETQYF
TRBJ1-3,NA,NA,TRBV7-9,TGTGCCAGCAGCTTATTTAAGGGGCCTGGAAACACCATATATTTT,CASSLFKGPGNTIYF
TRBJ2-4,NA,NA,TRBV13,TGTGCCAGCAGCTTAGCAGGGGTCGGAAACATTCAGTACTTC,CASSLAGVGNIQYF
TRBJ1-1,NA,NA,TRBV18,TGTGCCAGCTCACCGGCAACAAACCAAGCTTTCTTT,CASSPATNQAFF
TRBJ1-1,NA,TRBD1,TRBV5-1,TGCGCCAGCAGCCGGAGCGGACAGGGGGACACTGAAGCTTTCTTT,CASSRSGQGDTEAFF
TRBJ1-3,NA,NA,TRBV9,TGTGCCAGCGCTGCTAGCTCTGGAAACACCATATATTTT,CASAASSGNTIYF
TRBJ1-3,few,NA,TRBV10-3,TGTGCCATCGCTCAGTCGTTCTCTGGAAACACCATATATTTT,CAIAQSFSGNTIYF
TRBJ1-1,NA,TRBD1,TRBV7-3,TGTGCCAGCAGCACCGGGACAGGGGTGAACACTGAAGCTTTCTTT,CASSTGTGVNTEAFF
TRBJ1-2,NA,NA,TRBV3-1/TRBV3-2,TGTGCCAGCAGCGAAAGGAACAGGGCCGGATATGGCTACACCTTC,CASSERNRAGYGYTF
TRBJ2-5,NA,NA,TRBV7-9,TGTGCCAGCAGCGTCTTTAGAGAGACCCAGTACTTC,CASSVFRETQYF
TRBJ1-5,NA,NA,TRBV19,TGTGCCAGTAGCAAGATAGGGAGAGCGGGGAACGAGCCCCAGCATTTT,CASSKIGRAGNEPQHF
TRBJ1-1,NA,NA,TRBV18,TGTGCCAGCTCACCACCCGGCAGGGTTATGAACACTGAAGCTTTCTTT,CASSPPGRVMNTEAFF
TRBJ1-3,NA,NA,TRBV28,TGTGCCAGCAGTGCGTACATAACAGGATCTGGAAACACCATATATTTT,CASSAYITGSGNTIYF
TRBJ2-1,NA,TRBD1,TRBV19,TGTGCCAGTGGGGACAGGATCCTTTTCAATGAGCAGTTCTTC,CASGDRILFNEQFF
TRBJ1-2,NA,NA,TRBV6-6,TGTGCCAGCAGCACCGGACAGAACTATGGCTACACCTTC,CASSTGQNYGYTF
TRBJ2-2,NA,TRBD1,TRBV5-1,TGCGCCAGCAGCTTGGATCCCCAGGGGGCGAACACCGGGGAGCTGTTTTTT,CASSLDPQGANTGELFF
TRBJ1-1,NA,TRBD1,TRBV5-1,TGCGCCAGCAGCGGAGGGGACAGGGAGAACACTGAAGCTTTCTTT,CASSGGDRENTEAFF
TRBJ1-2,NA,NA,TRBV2,TGTGCCAGCAGTGATGGAGGGGGCTACACCTTC,CASSDGGGYTF
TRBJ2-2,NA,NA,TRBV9,TGTGCCAGCAGCATGCAGGGGACCGGGGAGCTGTTTTTT,CASSMQGTGELFF
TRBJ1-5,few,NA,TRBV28,TGTGCCAGCAGTGTACCCCTACCTCAGCCCCAGCATTTT,CASSVPLPQPQHF
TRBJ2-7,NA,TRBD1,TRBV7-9,TGTGCCAGCAGATCAAACAGGGGGAGCTCCTACGAGCAGTACTTC,CASRSNRGSSYEQYF
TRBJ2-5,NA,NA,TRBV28,TGTGCCAGCAGTTCGACAGGTAGCCGGGAGACCCAGTACTTC,CASSSTGSRETQYF
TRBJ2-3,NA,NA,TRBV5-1,TGCGCCAGCAGCTTTGAGCCTCGCCGGGGCACAGATACGCAGTATTTT,CASSFEPRRGTDTQYF
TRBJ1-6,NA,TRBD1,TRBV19,TGTGCCAGTAGTATGGGACAGGTCTCTTCACCCCTCCACTTT,CASSMGQVSSPLHF
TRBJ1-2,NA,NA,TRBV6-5,TGTGCCAGCAGCACCCTTAGAGATGGCTACACCTTC,CASSTLRDGYTF
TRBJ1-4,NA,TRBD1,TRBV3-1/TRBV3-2,TGTGCCAGCAGCCAAGATGGCAGGGGGAATGAAAAACTGTTTTTT,CASSQDGRGNEKLFF
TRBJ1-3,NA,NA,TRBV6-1,TGTGCCAGCAGTGAAGCGCACCACAGGTCTGGAAACACCATATATTTT,CASSEAHHRSGNTIYF
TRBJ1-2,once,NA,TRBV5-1,TGCGCCAGCAGCACCCGGGCCGGGGGATTAGATGGCTACACCTTC,CASSTRAGGLDGYTF